This T cell receptor (beta chain) was identified during a study of early T cells in non-severe SARS-CoV-2 infection. Whole-study results and caveats: Matches to VDJdb favored anti-spike CD8 responses and missed private and CD4 specificities.

This clonotype was found a few times. Its antigen is undetermined. The germline gives CDR1 DFQATT, CDR2 SNEGSKA (reference sequence). V lost 3 bases and J lost 7, with 10 bases in between. This CDR3 contains 11 residues. In the library, individual cDNA molecules carried attached unique molecular identifiers. TCRdb redid the calling of the 5' RACE reads with MiXCR, one entry per CDR3 protein. This sample has roughly 60,000 distinct CDR3 sequences, with 10% to 15% found just once. The clonotype was recovered from an adult who was a healthcare worker with PCR-confirmed SARS-CoV-2 infection or an uninfected control (not recorded which). Sequencing was carried out using whole blood. The chain employs TRBV20-1 and TRBJ2-7, with unresolved D. This chain's CDR3 is CSASSQREQYF. The CDR3 DNA is TGCAGTGCTAGTTCCCAGAGGGAGCAGTACTTC.